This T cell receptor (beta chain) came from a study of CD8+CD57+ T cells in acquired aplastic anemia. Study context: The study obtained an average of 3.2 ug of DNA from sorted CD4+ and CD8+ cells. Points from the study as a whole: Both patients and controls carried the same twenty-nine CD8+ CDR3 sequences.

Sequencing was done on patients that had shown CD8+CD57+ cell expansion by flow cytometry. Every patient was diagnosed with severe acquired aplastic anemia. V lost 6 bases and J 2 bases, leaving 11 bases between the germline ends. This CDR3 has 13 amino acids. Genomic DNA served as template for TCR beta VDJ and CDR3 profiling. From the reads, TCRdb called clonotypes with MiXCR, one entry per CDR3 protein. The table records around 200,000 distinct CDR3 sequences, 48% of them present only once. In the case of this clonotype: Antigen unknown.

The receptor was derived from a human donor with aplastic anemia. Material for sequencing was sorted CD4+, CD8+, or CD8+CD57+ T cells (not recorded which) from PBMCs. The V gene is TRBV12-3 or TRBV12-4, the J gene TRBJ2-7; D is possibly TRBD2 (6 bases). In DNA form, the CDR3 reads TGTGCCAGCAGCTCCGGGAGCCCCTACGAGCAGTACTTC. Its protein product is CASSSGSPYEQYF.